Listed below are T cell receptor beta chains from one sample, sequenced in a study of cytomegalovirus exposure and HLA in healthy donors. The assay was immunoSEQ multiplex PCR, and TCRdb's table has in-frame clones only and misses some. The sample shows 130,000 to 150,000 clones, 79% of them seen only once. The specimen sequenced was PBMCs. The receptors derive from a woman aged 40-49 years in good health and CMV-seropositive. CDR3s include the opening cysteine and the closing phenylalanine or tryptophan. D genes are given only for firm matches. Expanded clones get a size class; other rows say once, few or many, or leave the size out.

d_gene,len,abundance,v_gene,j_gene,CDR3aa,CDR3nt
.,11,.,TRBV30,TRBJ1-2,CSGRGNYGYTF,TGTTCCGGGCGGGGGAACTATGGCTACACCTTC
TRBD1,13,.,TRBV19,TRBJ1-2,CASSDRGLGGYTF,TGTGCCAGTTCGGACAGGGGGCTTGGTGGCTACACCTTC
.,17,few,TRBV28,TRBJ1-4,CASSLPAGEGLGEKLFF,TGTGCCAGCAGCCTCCCGGCGGGGGAGGGTTTAGGCGAAAAACTGTTTTTT
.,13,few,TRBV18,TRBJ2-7,CASSSIGPYEQYF,TGTGCCAGCTCATCCATTGGGCCCTACGAGCAGTACTTC
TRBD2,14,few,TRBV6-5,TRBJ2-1,CASSYGRGDNEQFF,TGTGCCAGCAGTTATGGGCGGGGGGACAATGAGCAGTTCTTC
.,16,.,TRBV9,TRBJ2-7,CASSVDGRGGAYEQYF,TGTGCCAGCAGCGTAGATGGGAGGGGGGGGGCCTACGAGCAGTACTTC
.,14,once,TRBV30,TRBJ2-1,CAWSLTSIHNEQFF,TGTGCCTGGAGTCTTACTAGCATCCACAATGAGCAGTTCTTC
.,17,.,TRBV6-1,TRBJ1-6,CASSDAGGAGYNSPLHF,TGTGCCAGCAGTGATGCGGGGGGAGCGGGCTATAATTCACCCCTCCACTTT
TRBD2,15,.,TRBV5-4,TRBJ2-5,CASSFRLAGAETQYF,TGTGCCAGCAGCTTCAGGCTAGCGGGGGCGGAGACCCAGTACTTC
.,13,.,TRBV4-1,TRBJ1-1,CASSQVQGTEAFF,TGCGCCAGCAGCCAAGTCCAGGGGACTGAAGCTTTCTTT
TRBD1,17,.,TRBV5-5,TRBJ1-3,CASSLDPPTGPGNTIYF,TGTGCCAGCAGCTTGGACCCACCGACAGGGCCTGGAAACACCATATATTTT
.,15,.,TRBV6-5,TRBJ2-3,CASSYSSGGTDTQYF,TGTGCCAGCAGTTACTCCTCAGGGGGCACAGATACGCAGTATTTT
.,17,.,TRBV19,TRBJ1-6,CASSAGGRGSYNSPLHF,TGTGCCAGTAGTGCGGGAGGAAGGGGTTCCTATAATTCACCCCTCCACTTT
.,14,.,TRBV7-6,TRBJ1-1,CASSRVEGGTEAFF,TGTGCCAGCAGCCGCGTTGAAGGGGGCACTGAAGCTTTCTTT
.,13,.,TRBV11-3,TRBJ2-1,CASSLGVHNEQFF,TGTGCCAGCAGCTTAGGAGTCCACAATGAGCAGTTCTTC
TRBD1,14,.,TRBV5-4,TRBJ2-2,CASSRQGAQGELFF,TGTGCCAGCAGTCGACAGGGGGCGCAAGGGGAGCTGTTTTTT
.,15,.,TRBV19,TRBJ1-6,CASKVDSSYNSPLHF,TGTGCCAGTAAGGTCGACAGCTCCTATAATTCACCCCTCCACTTT
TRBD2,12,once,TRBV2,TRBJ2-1,CAARAGDTEQFF,TGTGCGGCAAGAGCGGGGGACACTGAGCAGTTCTTC
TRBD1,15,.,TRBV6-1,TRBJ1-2,CASSGQGAGDYGYTF,TGTGCCAGCAGTGGACAGGGGGCGGGCGACTATGGCTACACCTTC
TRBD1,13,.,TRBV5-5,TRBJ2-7,CASSLGTGLEQYF,TGTGCCAGCAGCTTGGGGACAGGGCTCGAGCAGTACTTC
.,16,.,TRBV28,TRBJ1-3,CASSLLQGNSGNTIYF,TGTGCCAGCAGTTTACTCCAGGGGAACTCTGGAAACACCATATATTTT
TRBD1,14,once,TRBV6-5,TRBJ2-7,CASSYSTGGDEQYF,TGTGCCAGCAGTTACTCGACAGGGGGCGACGAGCAGTACTTC
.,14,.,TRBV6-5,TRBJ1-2,CASCAGPGTYGYTF,TGTGCCAGTTGTGCGGGACCAGGCACCTATGGCTACACCTTC
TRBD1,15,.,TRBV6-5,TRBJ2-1,CASNKPGQGRNEQFF,TGTGCCAGCAATAAACCGGGACAGGGGAGGAATGAGCAGTTCTTC
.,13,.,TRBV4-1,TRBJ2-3,CASSQDPVEAQYF,TGCGCCAGCAGCCAAGATCCAGTCGAAGCGCAGTATTTT
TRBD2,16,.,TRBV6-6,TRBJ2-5,CASSYTLAGGRETQYF,TGTGCCAGCAGCTACACTCTAGCGGGGGGGCGAGAGACCCAGTACTTC
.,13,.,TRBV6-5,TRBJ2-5,CASSFRLDETQYF,TGTGCCAGCAGTTTCAGACTAGACGAGACCCAGTACTTC
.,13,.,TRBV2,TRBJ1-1,CASSDSRFSEAFF,TGTGCCAGCAGTGACTCCAGGTTCTCTGAAGCTTTCTTT
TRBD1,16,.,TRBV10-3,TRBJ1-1,CAIRRVQGAMNTEAFF,TGTGCCATCCGAAGGGTCCAGGGGGCAATGAACACTGAAGCTTTCTTT
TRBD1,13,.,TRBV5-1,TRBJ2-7,CASSLGQLYEQYF,TGCGCCAGCAGCCTGGGACAGCTCTACGAGCAGTACTTC
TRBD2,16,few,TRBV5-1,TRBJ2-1,CASSLQAGGAYNEQFF,TGCGCCAGCAGCTTGCAGGCCGGGGGGGCCTACAATGAGCAGTTCTTC
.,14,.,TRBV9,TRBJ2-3,CASSGKRVTDTQYF,TGTGCCAGCAGCGGCAAACGGGTCACAGATACGCAGTATTTT
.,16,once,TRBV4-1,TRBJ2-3,CASSQAGGLTADTQYF,TGCGCCAGCAGCCAAGCCGGGGGGCTCACGGCAGATACGCAGTATTTT
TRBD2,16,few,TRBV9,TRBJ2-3,CASSVLAGDGTDTQYF,TGTGCCAGCAGCGTACTAGCGGGGGATGGGACAGATACGCAGTATTTT
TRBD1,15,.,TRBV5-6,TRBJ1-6,CASYQTGGANSPLHF,TGTGCCAGTTACCAAACAGGGGGCGCGAATTCACCCCTCCACTTT
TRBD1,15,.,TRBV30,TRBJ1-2,CAWSAPPGQGGGYTF,TGTGCCTGGAGTGCTCCCCCGGGACAGGGGGGAGGCTACACCTTC
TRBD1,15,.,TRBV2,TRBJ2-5,CASSETGTGVQTQYF,TGTGCCAGCAGCGAGACCGGGACAGGGGTTCAGACCCAGTACTTC
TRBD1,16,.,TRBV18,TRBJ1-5,CASSPLGTGGDQPQHF,TGTGCCAGCTCACCATTAGGGACAGGGGGCGATCAGCCCCAGCATTTT
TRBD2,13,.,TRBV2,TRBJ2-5,CASSSGLGETQYF,TGTGCCAGCAGTTCCGGACTAGGAGAGACCCAGTACTTC
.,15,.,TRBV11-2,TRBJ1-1,CASSSWKDRNTEAFF,TGTGCCAGCAGCTCCTGGAAGGACAGGAACACTGAAGCTTTCTTT
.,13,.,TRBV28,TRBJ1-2,CASSLVNLYGYTF,TGTGCCAGCAGTTTGGTAAACCTATATGGCTACACCTTC